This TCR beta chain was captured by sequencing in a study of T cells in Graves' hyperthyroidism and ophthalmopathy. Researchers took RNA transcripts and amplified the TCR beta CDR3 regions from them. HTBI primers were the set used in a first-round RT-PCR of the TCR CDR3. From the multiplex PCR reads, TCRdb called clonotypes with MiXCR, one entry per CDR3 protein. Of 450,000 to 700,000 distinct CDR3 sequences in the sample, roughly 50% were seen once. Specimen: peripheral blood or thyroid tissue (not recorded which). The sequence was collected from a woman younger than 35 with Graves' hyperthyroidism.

CDR3 region: CSVVGRADQPQHF. CDR3 nucleotide sequence: TGCAGCGTTGTTGGCAGGGCGGATCAGCCCCAGCATTTT. This chain connects TRBV29-1 to TRBJ1-5; the D gene is possibly TRBD1 (5 bases). The CDR3 is made up of 13 amino acids. Trimming removed 4 bases at V and 5 bases at J, with 12 bases between. The germline gives CDR1 SQVTM, CDR2 ANQGSEA.